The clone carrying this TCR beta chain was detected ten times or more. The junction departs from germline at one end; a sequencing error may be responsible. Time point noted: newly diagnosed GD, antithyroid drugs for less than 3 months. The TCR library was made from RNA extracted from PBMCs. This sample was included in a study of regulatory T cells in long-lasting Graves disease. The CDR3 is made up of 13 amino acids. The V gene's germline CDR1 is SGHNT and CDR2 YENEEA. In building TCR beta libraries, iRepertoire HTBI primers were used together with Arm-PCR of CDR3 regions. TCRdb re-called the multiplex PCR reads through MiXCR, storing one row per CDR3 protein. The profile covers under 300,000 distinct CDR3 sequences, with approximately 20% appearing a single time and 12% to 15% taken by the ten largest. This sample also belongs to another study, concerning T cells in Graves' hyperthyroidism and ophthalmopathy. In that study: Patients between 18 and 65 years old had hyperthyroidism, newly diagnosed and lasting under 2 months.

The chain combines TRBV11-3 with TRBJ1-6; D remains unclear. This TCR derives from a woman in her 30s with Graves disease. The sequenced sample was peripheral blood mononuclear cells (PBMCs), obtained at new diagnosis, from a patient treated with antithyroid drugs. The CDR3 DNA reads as TGTGCCAGCAGCTTAGATCGGTATTCACCCCCCCACTTT. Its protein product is CASSLDRYSPPHF.